These 21 T cell receptor beta chains were all obtained from the same sample, sequenced in a study of blood T cells in healthy people across ages. A sample-barcoded 5' primer and a J-beta primer mix were used in a second PCR of roughly 7 to 11 cycles. TCRdb itself ran the 5' RACE reads through MiXCR, one entry per CDR3 protein. The table lists around 700,000 distinct CDR3 sequences, approximately 25% of them singletons. The sample also formed part of further work on T cells of mothers and their children.

Sequenced: blood. These receptors were taken from a boy younger than 18 in good health.

This clonotype has only a few counts. This chain links TRBV2 with TRBJ2-5; unclear D gene. Gene TRBJ2-7 matches the end of the DNA better, so the J call may be wrong. The CDR3 totals 13 residues. CDR1 and CDR2 (germline): SNHLY, FYNNEI. The CDR3 loop reads CASSDFFRNEQYF. The DNA for the CDR3 is TGTGCCAGCAGTGATTTCTTTAGGAACGAGCAGTACTTC.

About this clonotype itself: Since the CDR3 does not end with the conserved phenylalanine or tryptophan, this likely comes from a read error. This chain links TRBV12-3 or TRBV12-4 with TRBJ2-3; D might be TRBD1 or TRBD2, each matching 7 bases. The CDR3 covers 15 residues. Trimming pared 6 bases from V and 4 bases from J, leaving 17 bases between. The CDR3 nucleotides are TGTGCCAGCAGCCCCCTCAGGGGGGGGGCAGATACGCAGTATTCT. It translates to CASSPLRGGADTQYS.

The chain links TRBV4-1 to TRBJ2-1; D perhaps matches TRBD2 (5 bases). V dropped 2 bases and J dropped 0 bases, with 14 bases sitting between them. The germline V gene has CDR1 MGHRA and CDR2 YSYEKL. The CDR3 is 17 amino acids. The CDR3 sequence is CASSQPDFEGSYNEQFF. As DNA, the CDR3 is TGCGCCAGCAGCCAACCAGACTTTGAGGGCTCCTACAATGAGCAGTTCTTC.

The J gene is TRBJ1-1, the V gene TRBV10-3; maybe TRBD1 (5 bases). Trimming cost V 5 bases and J 0 bases, with 13 bases left between them. The CDR3 runs to 15 residues. CDR1 and CDR2 (germline): ENHRY, SYGVKD. The CDR3 loop is CAISNGDLMNTEAFF. The DNA of the CDR3 is TGTGCCATCAGTAACGGGGACCTTATGAACACTGAAGCTTTCTTT.

This clonotype was counted between two and nine times. The chain is built from TRBV5-6 and TRBJ2-5; D might be TRBD2 (6 bases). Trimming took off 4 bases at V and 5 bases at J, with 12 bases between the two ends. The CDR3 loop spans 13 amino acids. Germline V CDR1 and CDR2: SGHDT, YYEEEE. The CDR3 DNA reads as TGTGCCAGCAGCCCACTAGCTTTGGAGACCCAGTACTTC. It codes for CASSPLALETQYF.

This clonotype was observed a handful of times. The chain combines TRBV20-1 with TRBJ2-3, with 7 bases lining up with TRBD1. Per germline, CDR1 DFQATT and CDR2 SNEGSKA (reference sequence). This CDR3 is 14 amino acids long. V trimming: 4 bases; J trimming: 5 bases; junction bases outside the gene matches: 9. The CDR3 DNA follows: TGCAGTGCTATCAGGGGGATCGGTGGAGATACGCAGTATTTT. It yields the protein CSAIRGIGGDTQYF.

The chain carries TRBV4-1 and TRBJ2-7, with D tentatively TRBD2 (5 bases). CDR1 and CDR2 (germline): MGHRA, YSYEKL. The V end lost 2 bases, the J end lost 3 bases, and 11 bases lay between the germline ends. CDR3 size: 14 residues. The CDR3 coding sequence is TGCGCCAGCAGCCAACCCGGAGGAGGCTACGAGCAGTACTTC. Protein sequence: CASSQPGGGYEQYF.

This clonotype was detected a few times. This sequence joins TRBV12-3 or TRBV12-4 and TRBJ1-2; D is possibly TRBD1 (6 bases). The CDR3 extends over 13 amino acids. The germline V and J ends were trimmed by 5 bases and 7 bases, with 14 bases remaining between them. For the CDR3, the DNA is TGTGCCAGCAGTCTACAGGGAGTCGGTGGCTACACCTTC. Amino acid sequence: CASSLQGVGGYTF.

V usage is TRBV7-2 and J usage is TRBJ1-2; D is unclear. Germline loops: CDR1 SGHTA, CDR2 FQGNSA. The V end was cut by 5 bases, the J end by 0 bases, with 4 bases between. The CDR3 length is 12 residues. The CDR3: CASSQTNYGYTF. The CDR3 coding sequence is TGTGCCAGCAGCCAAACTAACTATGGCTACACCTTC.

This chain links TRBV27 with TRBJ2-1, with TRBD1 identical over 11 bases. The CDR3 loop spans 15 amino acids. Trimming removed 2 bases from V and 7 bases from J; junction bases left unmatched: 4. Germline lookup yields CDR1 MNHEY and CDR2 SMNVEV (reference sequence). In DNA form, the CDR3 reads TGTGCCAGCAGTTTACAAGGACAGGGGGCTAATGAGCAGTTCTTC. This translates into CASSLQGQGANEQFF.

This clonotype has just a few counts. The genes are TRBV11-2 and TRBJ1-1; the match to TRBD1 covers 8 bases. Germline V gene lookup returns CDR1 SGHAT and CDR2 FQNNGV. The V segment lost 7 bases and the J segment 7 bases; nucleotides outside the gene matches: 8. The CDR3 consists of 13 residues. The CDR3 loop is CASTGQGTFEAFF. The DNA of the CDR3 is TGTGCCAGCACCGGACAGGGCACATTTGAAGCTTTCTTT.

This sequence joins TRBV11-2 and TRBJ2-5, with 11 bases matching TRBD2. CDR3 length: 16 residues. The junction had 5 bases not matched to a gene; V was cut back by 1 base and J by 4 bases. CDR1 and CDR2 (germline): SGHAT, FQNNGV. CDR3 amino acids: CASSLVTSGGGETQYF. The CDR3, as DNA: TGTGCCAGCAGCTTAGTAACTAGCGGGGGAGGAGAGACCCAGTACTTC.

The genes are TRBV2 and TRBJ2-5; 8 positions match TRBD1. Germline V gene sequence: CDR1 SNHLY, CDR2 FYNNEI. This CDR3 spans 12 amino acids. Losses at the gene ends were 7 bases for V and 7 bases for J; bases not matched to a gene: 5. The CDR3 protein is CASTTGDVTQYF. The CDR3 bases are TGTGCCAGCACGACAGGGGACGTGACCCAGTACTTC. Using reference TRBV2 and TRBJ2-5 for the parts outside the CDR3, the full variable domain is EPEVTQTPSHQVTQMGQEVILRCVPISNHLYFYWYRQILGQKVEFLVSFYNNEISEKSEIFDDQFSVERPDGSNFTLKIRSTKLEDSAMYFCASTTGDVTQYFGPGTRLLVL.

The V call is TRBV20-1, the J call TRBJ2-4; weak D call: TRBD1 (5 bases). The germline V and J ends were trimmed by 4 bases and 1 base, with 23 bases remaining between them. Germline V lookup: CDR1 DFQATT, CDR2 SNEGSKA (reference sequence). The CDR3 has 18 residues. CDR3 amino acids: CSAIVPGQDPEAKNIQYF. In nucleotides, the CDR3 is TGCAGTGCTATCGTCCCAGGGCAGGACCCGGAGGCCAAAAACATTCAGTACTTC.

Concerning this clonotype itself: The conserved final phenylalanine or tryptophan is absent from the CDR3, which likely points to a read error. The rearrangement links TRBV28 to TRBJ2-7, with a possible D match to TRBD2 (5 bases). This CDR3 has 15 amino acids. V dropped 6 bases and J dropped 0 bases, with 15 bases sitting between them. The germline CDR1 and CDR2 sequences are MDHEN and SYDVKM. CDR3 residues: CASRALARSSYEQYL. DNA for the CDR3: TGTGCCAGCAGAGCCTTAGCGAGAAGCTCCTACGAGCAGTACCTC.

A few counts support this clonotype. The chain carries TRBV7-9 and TRBJ2-1; tentatively, D is TRBD2 (5 bases). Germline V gene lookup returns CDR1 SEHNR and CDR2 FQNEAQ (reference sequence). There are 13 residues in the CDR3. V was shortened by 3 bases and J by 9 bases, with 12 bases between the two germline ends. The CDR3 DNA is TGTGCCAGCAGCTTCCCCCCCGGAGGTGAGCAGTTCTTC. As protein: CASSFPPGGEQFF.

This clonotype was observed a few times. The chain employs TRBV6-5 and TRBJ2-5, with a weak D call TRBD1 (6 bases). V was clipped by 6 bases and J by 9 bases, with 20 bases between them. CDR1 MNHEY and CDR2 SVGAGI come from the germline V gene. The CDR3 covers 14 residues. This CDR3 reads CASSDNQGSRAQYF. Here the CDR3 DNA reads TGTGCCAGCAGCGATAATCAGGGGAGTAGGGCCCAGTACTTC.

The genes are TRBV5-1 and TRBJ2-7, with D tentatively TRBD1 (7 bases). Between the trimmed V and J ends, which lost 3 bases and 1 base, there was a span of 14 bases. Per germline, CDR1 SGHRS and CDR2 YFSETQ. This CDR3 comprises 15 residues. CDR3 in DNA: TGCGCCAGCAGCTCCGGCGGGACAGCTTCCTACGAGCAGTACTTC. Encoded protein: CASSSGGTASYEQYF.

The V call is TRBV10-3, the J call TRBJ1-1; the match to TRBD1 covers 8 bases. Trimming removed 10 bases from V and 4 bases from J; junction bases left unmatched: 11. From germline, CDR1 is ENHRY and CDR2 SYGVKD. The CDR3 is 14 residues long. The CDR3 here is CATQTGDGVTEAFF. CDR3 sequence (DNA): TGTGCCACACAGACAGGGGACGGTGTCACTGAAGCTTTCTTT.

In its sample, this clonotype was seen a few times. The J gene is TRBJ1-2, the V gene TRBV7-8, with no clear D. Germline values: CDR1 SGHVS, CDR2 FQNEAQ. The ends were cut back, 1 base at V and 4 bases at J, with 13 bases in the middle. This CDR3 spans 15 amino acids. The CDR3 DNA follows: TGTGCCAGCAGCTTAGGCTGGCAGGATATCTATGGCTACACCTTC. Amino acid sequence: CASSLGWQDIYGYTF.

This clonotype came up a few times. The V call is TRBV9, the J call TRBJ1-1; 7 bases match TRBD1. The CDR3 has 13 residues. Germline CDR1 and CDR2: SGDLS and YYNGEE. V was pared by 3 bases and J by 7 bases, with 6 bases of the junction left unmatched. In DNA form, the CDR3 reads TGTGCCAGCAGCGGACCGGGACAGCTTGAAGCTTTCTTT. This sequence encodes CASSGPGQLEAFF.